The rows below give T cell receptor beta chains drawn from one sample of a study of T cells in Graves' hyperthyroidism and ophthalmopathy. TCRdb re-called the multiplex PCR reads with MiXCR, one entry per CDR3 protein. The data hold about 350,000 distinct CDR3 sequences, with approximately 16% observed a single time. Sequenced input: blood. The receptors stem from a woman aged 60-75 years with Graves' ophthalmopathy. The conserved cysteine and the conserved F or W are not part of the CDR3 here. D genes are given only for firm matches.

cdr3_aa j_call d_call v_call
ASSLRPDQPQH TRBJ1-5 NA TRBV7-2
AWSGTSGGELF TRBJ2-2 TRBD2 TRBV30
AWSVGTGTSPLH TRBJ1-6 TRBD1 TRBV30
ASSDKAWDTQY TRBJ2-3 NA TRBV7-8
ASSLEQETNYHQPQH TRBJ1-5 NA TRBV4-1
ASSPQTGGELF TRBJ2-2 NA TRBV7-3
ASIFSGRSSYNEQF TRBJ2-1 TRBD2 TRBV28
SVGGTGNPDTQY TRBJ2-3 TRBD1 TRBV29-1
ASSPGTSGYNGQF TRBJ2-1 TRBD2 TRBV18
SARDRERGYYNEQF TRBJ2-1 TRBD2 TRBV20-1
ASSYDPRYSTDTQY TRBJ2-3 NA TRBV6-9
ASSQSPRTDTQY TRBJ2-3 NA TRBV3-1